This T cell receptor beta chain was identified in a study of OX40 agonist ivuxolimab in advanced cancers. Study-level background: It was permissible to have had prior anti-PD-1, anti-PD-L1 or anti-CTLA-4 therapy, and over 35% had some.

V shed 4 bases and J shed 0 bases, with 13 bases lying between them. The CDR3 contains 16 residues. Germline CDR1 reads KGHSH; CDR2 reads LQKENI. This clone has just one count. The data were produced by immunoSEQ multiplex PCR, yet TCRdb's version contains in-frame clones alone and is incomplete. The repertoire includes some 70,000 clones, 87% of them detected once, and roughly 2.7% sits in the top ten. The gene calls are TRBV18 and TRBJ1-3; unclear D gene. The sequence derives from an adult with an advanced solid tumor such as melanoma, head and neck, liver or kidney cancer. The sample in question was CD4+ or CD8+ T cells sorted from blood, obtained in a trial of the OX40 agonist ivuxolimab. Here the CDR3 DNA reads TGTGCCAGCTCACTCGACCCGTGGGGCTCTGGAAACACCATATATTTT. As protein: CASSLDPWGSGNTIYF.